The text below deals with one T cell receptor beta chain. Its antigen remains unidentified. This sample stems from a study of T-cell memory formation after mild COVID-19. The V gene's germline CDR1 is MNHEY and CDR2 SVGAGI. There are 15 residues in the CDR3. V lost 0 bases and J lost 2, with 10 bases in between. TCRdb processed the 5' RACE reads anew with MiXCR; each CDR3 protein has one entry. The data show hundreds of thousands of distinct CDR3 sequences, roughly 17% seen once. Points from the study as a whole: Memory cells collected pre-infection included some clones that later responded, suggesting cross-reactive memory joined. Whereas later expanders leaned CD4+, clones contracting day 15 to 85 showed a balanced CD4/CD8 makeup.

This chain joins TRBV6-5 and TRBJ1-2; tentatively, D is TRBD1 (5 bases). What was sequenced was PBMCs or a T cell subset sorted from them (not recorded which). The sequence was collected from a man younger than 30 who had mild COVID-19 (a few samples of this study predate the infection). Cell type and time point are not known. The CDR3 region is CASSYSRGWNYGYTF. The CDR3 nucleotides are TGTGCCAGCAGTTACTCGAGGGGATGGAACTATGGCTACACCTTC.